One and the same sample provided the 19 T cell receptor beta chains below, sequenced in a study of cytomegalovirus exposure and HLA in healthy donors. The primer mix had 60 Vbeta and 13 Jbeta primers. Produced via immunoSEQ multiplex PCR; TCRdb's table is partial and in-frame only. Of about 130,000 clones in the sample, 76% were seen once. Sample: PBMCs. Every receptor here comes from a man in his fifties in good health and CMV-seronegative.

The V gene is TRBV28, the J gene TRBJ2-7; 7 nucleotides align to TRBD1. CDR3 length: 15 residues. V was pared by 6 bases and J by 5 bases, with 13 bases of the junction left unmatched. CDR1 is MDHEN and CDR2 is SYDVKM in the germline V gene. Here the CDR3 DNA reads TGTGCCAGCAGCCCAAATCTGGGACAGTCCAACGAGCAGTACGTC. Amino acid sequence: CASSPNLGQSNEQYV.

The chain links TRBV4-2 to TRBJ2-3; D is undetermined. The germline CDR1 and CDR2 sequences are LGHNA and YNFKEQ. V lost 1 base, J lost 1 base, and 9 bases lay in between. CDR3 length: 15 residues. The CDR3 nucleotides are TGTGCCAGCAGCCAAGCGGGTGAAGGCACAGATACGCAGTATTTT. Protein sequence: CASSQAGEGTDTQYF.

The rearrangement uses TRBV10-3 and TRBJ1-1; D is unclear. V lost 4 bases, J lost 0 bases, and 9 bases lay in between. The CDR3 sequence is 14 residues long. CDR1 is ENHRY, CDR2 SYGVKD, per germline. The CDR3 region has the DNA TGTGCCATCAGTGCAGGTTGGATGAACACTGAAGCTTTCTTT. Its translation: CAISAGWMNTEAFF.

This clone has a handful of counts. This rearrangement joins TRBV6-6 to TRBJ1-2; the D gene is possibly TRBD1 (6 bases). V shed 10 bases and J shed 2 bases, with 11 bases lying between them. The length of the CDR3 is 12 residues. The V gene's germline CDR1 is MNHNY and CDR2 SVGAGI (reference sequence). Here the CDR3 reads CAIATGNYGYTF. CDR3 nucleotides: TGTGCCATCGCCACAGGGAACTATGGCTACACCTTC.

The chain couples TRBV5-4 to TRBJ1-1; 9 bases are a match to TRBD1. The junction had 6 bases not matched to a gene; V was cut back by 4 bases and J by 8 bases. CDR1 SGHNT and CDR2 YYREEE come from the germline V gene (reference sequence). CDR3 length: 13 residues. Written as DNA, the CDR3 is TGTGCCAGCAGCACCGAACAGGGGGCAGAAGCTTTCTTT. Encoded protein: CASSTEQGAEAFF.

The V gene is TRBV5-5, the J gene TRBJ2-5, with 8 bases lining up with TRBD2. V trimming: 1 base; J trimming: 4 bases; junction bases outside the gene matches: 6. The CDR3 runs 15 residues. The V gene's germline CDR1 is SGHKS and CDR2 YYEKEE (reference sequence). As DNA, the CDR3 is TGTGCCAGCAGCTTGTCCGGGGGGGCGGGAGAGACCCAGTACTTC. Protein: CASSLSGGAGETQYF.

V and J are TRBV21-1 and TRBJ1-2. TRBV21-1 is a known pseudogene. This CDR3 comprises 16 residues. CDR3 protein: CASSKHVKEDNYGYTF. In nucleotides, the CDR3 is TGTGCCAGCAGCAAACACGTGAAGGAGGATAACTATGGCTACACCTTC.

This sequence joins TRBV5-6 and TRBJ2-5; D possibly corresponds to TRBD1 (6 bases). The J call is uncertain, as TRBJ2-7 better fits the DNA end. The CDR3 has 13 residues. CDR1 SGHDT and CDR2 YYEEEE come from the germline V gene. The CDR3, as DNA: TGTGCCAGCAGTCCGGGACAACACTACGAGCAGTACTTC. Amino acid sequence: CASSPGQHYEQYF.

There are a few counts of this clone. An end of the junction differs from the germline gene, which may be a read error. The V call is TRBV19, the J call TRBJ1-2, with 9 bases that match TRBD1. The CDR3 extends over 17 amino acids. Germline V lookup: CDR1 LNHDA, CDR2 SQIVND (reference sequence). The CDR3 sequence: CASSVEPGTGTNYGYTF. DNA for the CDR3: TGTGCCAGTAGTGTAGAACCCGGGACAGGGACGAACTATGGCTACACCTTC.

The chain combines TRBV6-5 with TRBJ2-1; D perhaps matches TRBD2 (7 bases). V lost 6 bases to trimming and J lost 7 bases, with 19 bases between them. This CDR3 contains 15 residues. Germline CDR1 reads MNHEY; CDR2 reads SVGAGI. CDR3 sequence (DNA): TGTGCCAGCAGCCGACGGGGGGCCGACCCGAATGAGCAGTTCTTC. It translates to CASSRRGADPNEQFF.

This clone appeared once. J is TRBJ2-5 and V is TRBV29-1; D is unclear. There are 13 residues in the CDR3. Trimming cost V 2 bases and J 2 bases, with 9 bases left between them. Germline assignment: CDR1 SQVTM and CDR2 ANQGSEA. The CDR3 bases are TGCAGCGTTGAACTCCGTTTACAAGAGACCCAGTACTTC. Its protein is CSVELRLQETQYF.

This clone was found a few times. The J gene is TRBJ1-2, the V gene TRBV7-2; no reliable D call. The V end lost 0 bases, the J end lost 5 bases, and 10 bases lay between the germline ends. There are 14 residues in the CDR3. Germline V gene sequence: CDR1 SGHTA, CDR2 FQGNSA. CDR3 nucleotides: TGTGCCAGCAGCTTAGCCCTGGCGGGGTATGGCTACACCTTC. This codes for CASSLALAGYGYTF.

The chain combines TRBV5-1 with TRBJ1-2, with D unresolved. Germline-derived CDR1 and CDR2 are SGHRS and YFSETQ. V lost 0 bases and J 3 bases, leaving 9 bases between the germline ends. This CDR3 is 14 amino acids long. The CDR3 bases are TGCGCCAGCAGCTTGGCCGCAGTCGACTATGGCTACACCTTC. It yields the protein CASSLAAVDYGYTF.

The sample holds one count of this clone. The chain links TRBV9 to TRBJ2-1, with 16 nucleotides matching TRBD2. The trim removed 2 bases at V and 7 bases at J, leaving 9 bases unmatched. Germline CDR1 is SGDLS and CDR2 is YYNGEE. The CDR3 has 18 residues. CDR3 protein: CASSVGTSGGGLRNEQFF. The CDR3 DNA follows: TGTGCCAGCAGCGTCGGGACTAGCGGGGGGGGTTTAAGGAATGAGCAGTTCTTC.

The chain carries TRBV28 and TRBJ1-3; 10 nucleotides align to TRBD1. Germline trimming cut 1 base from V and 6 bases from J; bases unmatched to any gene: 6. Germline V gene sequence: CDR1 MDHEN, CDR2 SYDVKM. The CDR3 sequence is 16 residues long. CDR3 loop: CASSLLGTGEQNTIYF. The CDR3 nucleotides are TGTGCCAGCAGTTTATTAGGGACAGGGGAACAAAACACCATATATTTT.

V and J are TRBV4-1 and TRBJ1-6; possibly TRBD1 for D (6 bases). Trimming removed 1 base from V and 8 bases from J, with 12 bases in between. This CDR3 has 15 amino acids. CDR1 and CDR2 (germline): MGHRA, YSYEKL. The CDR3 sequence is CASSQAGGAYSPLHF. CDR3 sequence (DNA): TGCGCCAGCAGCCAAGCGGGGGGCGCTTATTCACCCCTCCACTTT.

This chain links TRBV28 with TRBJ1-2; tentative D call: TRBD1 (5 bases). V lost 8 bases and J lost 4, with 17 bases in between. The CDR3 extends over 14 amino acids. From germline, CDR1 is MDHEN and CDR2 SYDVKM. CDR3 residues: CASGATRRGYGYTF. The CDR3 DNA reads as TGTGCCAGCGGGGCGACAAGGAGGGGCTATGGCTACACCTTC.

V and J are TRBV6-5 and TRBJ1-2, with a possible D match to TRBD1 (6 bases). The CDR3 is 11 residues long. V shed 11 bases and J shed 6 bases, with 13 bases lying between them. Germline assignment: CDR1 MNHEY and CDR2 SVGAGI. The CDR3, as DNA: TGTGCCGGGAGGGGGGCGCATGGCTACACCTTC. Translating it yields CAGRGAHGYTF.

This chain links TRBV29-1 with TRBJ1-2; 7 bases align to TRBD1. Trimming cost V 4 bases and J 7 bases; bases outside gene matches: 6. This CDR3 has 12 residues. CDR1 SQVTM and CDR2 ANQGSEA come from the germline V gene. The CDR3 loop is CSVGQGGSGYTF. The DNA of the CDR3 is TGCAGCGTTGGACAGGGAGGTAGTGGCTACACCTTC.